Each of the 32 T cell receptor beta chains below was sequenced from the same sample in a study of T cells in Graves' hyperthyroidism and ophthalmopathy. The investigators amplified TCR beta CDR3 regions from RNA transcripts. RT-PCR in the first round (using the HTBI primer set) targeted the TCR CDR3. TCRdb reanalysed the multiplex PCR reads using MiXCR and keeps one entry per CDR3 protein. In the table there are roughly 700,000 distinct CDR3 sequences, 14% of which are singletons. The sequencing input was blood. Receptors were obtained from a young woman with Graves' hyperthyroidism.

This rearrangement joins TRBV25-1 to TRBJ2-5; D call uncertain. V dropped 3 bases and J dropped 4 bases, with 12 bases sitting between them. Germline V lookup: CDR1 MGHDK, CDR2 SYGVNS. There are 14 residues in the CDR3. The CDR3 is CASSEFSPSETQYF. The CDR3 DNA sequence: TGTGCCAGCAGTGAGTTTAGCCCGTCAGAGACCCAGTACTTC.

There are a few counts of this clonotype. The chain combines TRBV20-1 with TRBJ1-4; possibly TRBD1 for D (5 bases). The V gene's germline CDR1 is DFQATT and CDR2 SNEGSKA (reference sequence). The CDR3 consists of 16 residues. The ends were cut back, 6 bases at V and 7 bases at J, with 24 bases in the middle. CDR3 loop: CSARGRGSTLFEKLFF. The CDR3 bases are TGCAGTGCCCGCGGGAGGGGATCTACCCTTTTTGAAAAACTGTTTTTT.

This clonotype has a count of ten or more. The chain uses TRBV6-5 and TRBJ1-2; 7 bases fit TRBD1. The germline CDR1 and CDR2 sequences are MNHEY and SVGAGI. The CDR3 covers 13 residues. Germline trimming cut 2 bases from V and 3 bases from J; bases unmatched to any gene: 0. The CDR3 is CASSYRGHYGYTF. CDR3 bases: TGTGCCAGCAGTTACAGGGGGCACTATGGCTACACCTTC.

This clonotype has more than one count but fewer than ten. J is TRBJ2-7 and V is TRBV18, with 12 bases lining up with TRBD2. The germline V gene has CDR1 KGHSH and CDR2 LQKENI. The length of the CDR3 is 16 residues. Germline trimming cut 2 bases from V and 4 bases from J; bases unmatched to any gene: 6. CDR3 amino acids: CASSPSSGRAFYEQYF. The CDR3, as DNA: TGTGCCAGCTCACCATCTAGCGGGAGGGCGTTTTACGAGCAGTACTTC.

This clonotype was picked up many times. A much larger clone lies a single base off, so this may be a read error. This chain joins TRBV11-2 and TRBJ2-7; D is uncertain. Germline-derived CDR1 and CDR2 are SGHAT and FQNNGV. Trimming removed 1 base from V and 3 bases from J, with 7 bases in between. CDR3 length: 13 residues. CDR3 in DNA: TGTGCCAGCAGCTTAGTCCCGATCTACGAGCAGTACTTC. Translating it yields CASSLVPIYEQYF.

In this sample, this clonotype turned up a few times. Just one base apart from a much larger clone, this may be a read error. The chain has TRBV27 and TRBJ2-1; TRBD1 might be the D (6 bases). The CDR3 has 12 amino acids. V was trimmed by 2 bases and J by 9 bases, leaving 8 bases between them. Germline lookup yields CDR1 MNHEY and CDR2 SMNVEV (reference sequence). CDR3 bases: TGTGCCAGCAGTTTAAGGGGGAGTGAGCAGTTCTTC. Protein: CASSLRGSEQFF.

The rearrangement joins TRBV6-5 to TRBJ2-1; unclear D gene. This CDR3 comprises 11 residues. V gave up 2 bases and J gave up 10 bases, with 6 bases separating them. CDR1 and CDR2 from the germline V gene are MNHEY and SVGAGI. CDR3 coding DNA: TGTGCCAGCAGTTACGCGTGGGAGCAGTTCTTC. Protein product: CASSYAWEQFF.

The chain couples TRBV7-9 to TRBJ2-1; D is undetermined. CDR3 length: 14 residues. The V end lost 4 bases, the J end lost 4 bases, and 11 bases lay between the germline ends. Germline CDR1 is SEHNR and CDR2 is FQNEAQ (reference sequence). CDR3 coding DNA: TGTGCCAGCAGCTCCCGGGCGGTATACAATGAGCAGTTCTTC. As protein: CASSSRAVYNEQFF.

The rearrangement links TRBV5-1 to TRBJ2-1, with 8 bases matching TRBD2. The CDR3 is 17 amino acids. V shed 1 base, J shed 7 bases, and the junction held 13 bases outside the gene matches. Germline-derived CDR1 and CDR2 are SGHRS and YFSETQ. The CDR3 sequence is CASSLLTRSGRANEQFF. DNA for the CDR3: TGCGCCAGCAGCTTGTTAACGCGAAGCGGGAGAGCGAATGAGCAGTTCTTC.

The chain combines TRBV20-1 with TRBJ1-1; no definite D call. CDR3 length: 11 amino acids. CDR1 is DFQATT and CDR2 is SNEGSKA in the germline V gene (reference sequence). Trimming took off 6 bases at V and 4 bases at J, with 9 bases between the two ends. The CDR3 spells CSAILITEAFF. The CDR3 DNA is TGCAGTGCAATTCTTATCACTGAAGCTTTCTTT.

This clonotype has a count of ten or more. The V call is TRBV7-2, the J call TRBJ2-7; weak D call: TRBD2 (5 bases). There are 16 residues in the CDR3. V was trimmed by 0 bases and J by 4 bases, leaving 16 bases between them. From germline, CDR1 is SGHTA and CDR2 FQGNSA. The CDR3 bases are TGTGCCAGCAGCTTAGCGGGAGCCAACCCCATGTACGAGCAGTACTTC. Translation gives CASSLAGANPMYEQYF.

The chain employs TRBV15 and TRBJ1-4; D not certain. This CDR3 contains 17 residues. Per the germline V gene, CDR1 is LNHNV and CDR2 is YYDKDF (reference sequence). Between the trimmed V and J ends, which lost 2 bases and 0 bases, there was a span of 13 bases. CDR3: CATSRRSGISTNEKLFF. The CDR3 DNA reads as TGTGCCACCAGCAGACGCTCCGGGATATCAACTAATGAAAAACTGTTTTTT. The variable domain in full, with the rest retrieved from reference TRBV15 and TRBJ1-4, is DAMVIQNPRYQVTQFGKPVTLSCSQTLNHNVMYWYQQKSSQAPKLLFHYYDKDFNNEADTPDNFQSRRPNTSFCFLDIRSPGLGDTAMYLCATSRRSGISTNEKLFFGSGTQLSVL.

This clonotype occurred many times. This rearrangement joins TRBV28 to TRBJ2-7; D gene uncertain. The V end lost 2 bases, the J end lost 7 bases, and 12 bases lay between the germline ends. From germline, CDR1 is MDHEN and CDR2 SYDVKM. The CDR3 totals 13 residues. In nucleotides, the CDR3 is TGTGCCAGCAGTTTAATGGACGCCAAGGAGCAGTACTTC. Its protein is CASSLMDAKEQYF.

This clonotype has at least ten counts. V is TRBV11-3 and J is TRBJ2-1; tentatively, D is TRBD2 (7 bases). V lost 4 bases and J lost 5, with 12 bases in between. Germline V gives CDR1 SGHNT, CDR2 YENEEA. The CDR3 is 14 residues long. DNA of the CDR3: TGTGCCAGCAGCTGGGGGGGCTGGGACAATGAGCAGTTCTTC. Translation: CASSWGGWDNEQFF.

This clonotype was counted at least ten times. The rearrangement uses TRBV19 and TRBJ2-1; 7 nucleotides match TRBD1. The CDR3 loop spans 17 amino acids. V dropped 4 bases and J dropped 2; count of bases not matched to a gene: 11. CDR1 is LNHDA, CDR2 SQIVND, per germline (reference sequence). The CDR3 nucleotides are TGTGCCAGTAGTAAAACGGGCGACAGGGCAGCCTACAATGAGCAGTTCTTC. Translating gives CASSKTGDRAAYNEQFF.

The chain joins TRBV4-3 to TRBJ2-5; D perhaps matches TRBD2 (5 bases). The length of the CDR3 is 12 residues. V was trimmed by 3 bases and J by 4 bases, leaving 6 bases between them. Germline values: CDR1 LGHNA, CDR2 YSLEER. CDR3 coding DNA: TGCGCCAGCAGCCATGCGGGAGAGACCCAGTACTTC. Its translation is CASSHAGETQYF.

This clonotype was counted at least ten times. This chain links TRBV18 with TRBJ2-3; the D is unclear. Germline assignment: CDR1 KGHSH and CDR2 LQKENI. The V end was cut by 3 bases, the J end by 0 bases, with 7 bases between. The CDR3 loop spans 14 amino acids. The DNA for the CDR3 is TGTGCCAGCTCACCCGTGGAAAGCACAGATACGCAGTATTTT. It codes for CASSPVESTDTQYF.

Concerning this clonotype itself: The junction differs from germline at one of its ends, possibly a read error. The chain joins TRBV11-2 to TRBJ2-7, with 9 nucleotides matching TRBD2. The CDR3 is made up of 16 amino acids. Germline loops: CDR1 SGHAT, CDR2 FQNNGV. CDR3 nucleotide sequence: TGCGCCAGCAGCCAAGATAGGTCGACTAGCGGCTACGAGCAGTACTTC. Encoded protein: CASSQDRSTSGYEQYF.

In this sample, this clonotype turned up many times. The chain carries TRBV5-1 and TRBJ2-7, with unresolved D. Per the germline V gene, CDR1 is SGHRS and CDR2 is YFSETQ. Trimming stripped 4 bases from V and 5 bases from J, with 13 bases between. CDR3 length: 13 amino acids. The CDR3 sequence is CASSATAQNEQYF. CDR3 coding DNA: TGCGCCAGCAGCGCCACGGCCCAGAACGAGCAGTACTTC.

The chain joins TRBV28 to TRBJ2-6; 7 bases match TRBD2. The CDR3 runs 17 residues. Per the germline V gene, CDR1 is MDHEN and CDR2 is SYDVKM. Trimming at V came to 5 bases and at J to 2 bases, leaving 9 bases not matched to a gene. In DNA, the CDR3 is TGTGCCAGCAGTGGACTAGGTCTAGGGGCTGGGGCCAACGTCCTGACTTTC. Translating gives CASSGLGLGAGANVLTF.

This clonotype has a count of ten or more. The V call is TRBV3-1, the J call TRBJ2-2; D not resolved. V shed 7 bases and J shed 0 bases, with 12 bases lying between them. This CDR3 has 15 residues. The germline gives CDR1 LGHDT, CDR2 YNNKEL (reference sequence). The CDR3 sequence is CASTWSSANTGELFF. Written as DNA, the CDR3 is TGTGCCAGCACCTGGTCAAGCGCGAACACCGGGGAGCTGTTTTTT.

This clonotype came up a few times. The chain joins TRBV10-2 to TRBJ2-7; 10 nucleotides match TRBD2. V lost 7 bases, J lost 6 bases, and 9 bases stayed unmatched. The CDR3 spans 14 residues. From germline, CDR1 is WSHSY and CDR2 SAAADI. The CDR3 DNA is TGCGCCAGCAACCCTCTAGCGGGAGAATGCGAGCAGTACTTC. This sequence encodes CASNPLAGECEQYF.

The chain combines TRBV29-1 with TRBJ1-3, with a weak D call TRBD1 (5 bases). Germline assignment: CDR1 SQVTM and CDR2 ANQGSEA. V was trimmed by 0 bases and J by 3 bases, leaving 9 bases between them. The CDR3 has 14 residues. The CDR3 spells CSVEDPTDGNTIYF. DNA of the CDR3: TGCAGCGTTGAAGATCCGACAGATGGAAACACCATATATTTT. Full variable domain (outside the CDR3, taken from reference TRBV29-1 and TRBJ1-3): SAVISQKPSRDICQRGTSLTIQCQVDSQVTMMFWYRQQPGQSLTLIATANQGSEATYESGFVIDKFPISRPNLTFSTLTVSNMSPEDSSIYLCSVEDPTDGNTIYFGEGSWLTVV.

This clonotype was seen only once. This chain uses TRBV7-2 with TRBJ2-2; 8 nucleotides agree with TRBD2. The germline CDR1 and CDR2 sequences are SGHTA and FQGNSA. V was clipped by 6 bases and J by 1 base; unmatched bases: 13. The CDR3 contains 18 residues. The CDR3 DNA reads as TGTGCCAGCAGAGCTAGGCGTGGTAGCGGGATGAACACCGGGGAGCTGTTTTTT. Residues: CASRARRGSGMNTGELFF.

This clonotype was seen only a few times. This chain uses TRBV14 with TRBJ1-1; no clear D. With 5 bases removed from V and 8 bases from J, the gap between germline ends came to 15 bases. From germline, CDR1 is SGHDN and CDR2 FVKESK. The CDR3 loop spans 13 amino acids. The CDR3 loop is CASSWSQSAEAFF. CDR3 DNA sequence: TGTGCCAGCAGCTGGTCACAGTCAGCGGAAGCTTTCTTT.

V gene TRBV12-3 or TRBV12-4 combines with J gene TRBJ2-1; a weak D match, TRBD2 (6 bases). The ends were cut back, 2 bases at V and 7 bases at J, with 24 bases in the middle. The CDR3 is 18 residues long. The CDR3 DNA is TGTGCCAGCAGTTTACGGTCATTGCTGGGAGGTAGAGTTAATGAGCAGTTCTTC. This sequence encodes CASSLRSLLGGRVNEQFF.

Worth noting for this clonotype: Given a much more abundant clone one base away, this may be a read error. The rearrangement joins TRBV28 to TRBJ2-7; 8 bases match TRBD1. The CDR3 totals 14 residues. Looked up from germline, CDR1 is MDHEN and CDR2 is SYDVKM. CDR3 DNA sequence: TGTACCAGCAGTTTGGACAGGGTGAGAGACGAGCAGTACTTC. This translates into CTSSLDRVRDEQYF. The variable domain in full, completed from reference TRBV28 and TRBJ2-7, reads DVKVTQSSRYLVKRTGEKVFLECVQDMDHENMFWYRQDPGLGLRLIYFSYDVKMKEKGDIPEGYSVSREKKERFSLILESASTNQTSMYLCTSSLDRVRDEQYFGPGTRLTVT.

The chain couples TRBV5-6 to TRBJ2-7; 7 bases map to TRBD2. CDR1 and CDR2 from the germline V gene are SGHDT and YYEEEE. This CDR3 is built from 15 residues. The trim removed 1 base at V and 3 bases at J, leaving 7 bases unmatched. DNA of the CDR3: TGTGCCAGCAGCTTGATTAGCGGGTACTTCTACGAGCAGTACTTC. This gives the protein CASSLISGYFYEQYF.

This clonotype showed up just a few times. The chain recombines TRBV12-3 or TRBV12-4 with TRBJ2-1, with 7 bases that match TRBD1. This CDR3 contains 16 residues. V shed 5 bases and J 9 bases; nucleotides not matched to a gene: 16. DNA of the CDR3: TGTGCCAGCAGTGAAACCGACAGGGCCCCGGGCGCTGAGCAGTTCTTC. Its translation is CASSETDRAPGAEQFF.

Details on this clonotype: Sequence at one end of the junction differs from germline and may be a read error. J is TRBJ2-1 and V is TRBV9; unclear D gene. The CDR3 has 15 residues. The germline CDR1 and CDR2 sequences are SGDLS and YYNGEE. CDR3 loop: CASSVGGSSYSEQFF. The CDR3 DNA is TGTGCCAGCAGCGTAGGCGGTAGCTCCTACAGTGAGCAGTTCTTC.

This clonotype showed up just a few times. The V and J genes are TRBV11-2 and TRBJ1-4; D is perhaps TRBD1 (6 bases). V was cut by 1 base and J by 8 bases, with 11 bases left in between. CDR1 and CDR2 (germline): SGHAT, FQNNGV. The CDR3 is made up of 14 amino acids. The CDR3 here is CASSLVTGFEKLFF. CDR3 in DNA: TGTGCCAGCAGCTTAGTTACAGGGTTCGAAAAACTGTTTTTT.

This clonotype has only a few counts. The chain combines TRBV2 with TRBJ1-4, with 10 bases that match TRBD1. CDR1 is SNHLY and CDR2 is FYNNEI in the germline V gene. V lost 4 bases to trimming and J lost 5 bases; unmatched junction nucleotides: 1. The CDR3 loop spans 14 amino acids. The CDR3 nucleotides are TGTGCCAGCAGTGGGACAGGGGGGAATGAAAAACTGTTTTTT. Encoded protein: CASSGTGGNEKLFF.